Listed below are T cell receptor beta chains from one sample, sequenced in a study of blood T cells in healthy people across ages. Each CDR3 protein is one row after TCRdb ran MiXCR on the 5' RACE reads. Of about 670,000 distinct CDR3 sequences in the sample, about 50% are singletons; the top ten hold about 13%. The specimen sequenced was blood. These receptor sequences come from a woman of 80 years or more in good health. CDR3s include the opening cysteine and the closing phenylalanine or tryptophan. D genes are given only for firm matches. Only some rows state a clone size, as once, few, many or a class for expanded clones.

size	V	D	J	CDR3	DNA
few	TRBV10-3	-	TRBJ2-7	CAILVPPNEQYF	TGTGCCATCTTAGTCCCTCCCAATGAGCAGTACTTC
-	TRBV12-3/TRBV12-4	-	TRBJ1-2	CASSLVGNYDYTF	TGTGCCAGCAGTTTGGTAGGGAACTATGACTACACCTTC
-	TRBV3-1	-	TRBJ1-6	CASSQGGVMGSPLHF	TGTGCCAGCAGCCAAGGGGGAGTTATGGGTTCACCCCTCCACTTT
once	TRBV13	TRBD2	TRBJ2-1	CASRTWTSAYNEQFF	TGTGCCAGCAGAACCTGGACTAGCGCCTACAATGAGCAGTTCTTC
-	TRBV4-1	-	TRBJ2-3	CASSHVGLDTQYF	TGCGCCAGCAGTCACGTCGGCTTAGATACGCAGTATTTT
many	TRBV5-1	-	TRBJ2-2	CASSLRIAQGGDTGELFF	TGCGCCAGCAGCTTACGTATCGCACAGGGCGGCGACACCGGGGAGCTGTTTTTT
many	TRBV5-1	-	TRBJ2-1	CASSPGPRYEQFF	TGCGCCAGCAGCCCCGGGCCCCGCTATGAGCAGTTCTTC
-	TRBV18	-	TRBJ1-4	CASSRGRLATNEKLFF	TGTGCCAGCTCCCGCGGACGGCTTGCAACTAATGAAAAACTGTTTTTT
-	TRBV20-1	-	TRBJ2-3	CSASPSSAGSDTQYF	TGCAGTGCAAGCCCAAGCTCGGCGGGTTCAGATACGCAGTATTTT
-	TRBV7-7	TRBD1	TRBJ1-2	CASSVSGTDGYTF	TGTGCCAGCAGCGTCTCCGGGACAGATGGCTACACCTTC
-	TRBV5-1	TRBD1	TRBJ2-5	CASSAAQGILETQYF	TGCGCCAGCAGCGCTGCACAGGGGATTCTGGAGACCCAGTACTTC
few	TRBV20-1	TRBD1	TRBJ1-6	CSASGTGVRPLHF	TGCAGTGCTTCCGGGACAGGGGTTCGACCCCTCCACTTT
-	TRBV24-1	TRBD1	TRBJ2-5	CATSEGQPGETQYF	TGTGCCACCAGTGAGGGACAGCCGGGAGAGACCCAGTACTTC
-	TRBV20-1	-	TRBJ1-2	CSARNRAEDGYTF	TGCAGTGCGAGAAACCGTGCGGAAGATGGCTACACCTTC
many	TRBV21-1	-	TRBJ2-3	CASSKGGPDTQYF	TGTGCCAGCAGCAAGGGAGGCCCAGATACGCAGTATTTT
-	TRBV7-3	-	TRBJ1-4	CASSSGQGEKLFF	TGTGCCAGCAGCTCAGGCCAGGGCGAAAAACTGTTTTTT
-	TRBV3-1	TRBD1	TRBJ2-2	CASSLPGQMNTGELFF	TGTGCCAGCAGCCTACCGGGACAGATGAACACCGGGGAGCTGTTTTTT
many	TRBV29-1	-	TRBJ2-6	CSVGISGANVLTF	TGCAGCGTTGGCATTTCTGGGGCCAACGTCCTGACTTTC
few	TRBV29-1	TRBD2	TRBJ2-1	CSVEWASGSTNEQFF	TGCAGCGTTGAATGGGCTAGCGGGAGTACTAATGAGCAGTTCTTC
many	TRBV28	-	TRBJ2-7	CASSLIFSREGSYEQYF	TGTGCCAGCAGTTTAATTTTTAGTAGGGAAGGGTCCTACGAGCAGTACTTC
-	TRBV6-5	-	TRBJ2-1	CASSRGTLEVRNEQFF	TGTGCCAGCAGCCGTGGGACTCTAGAGGTTCGAAATGAGCAGTTCTTC
-	TRBV7-2	-	TRBJ2-2	CAIELTNTGELFF	TGTGCCATCGAGTTGACGAACACCGGGGAGCTGTTTTTT
-	TRBV29-1	-	TRBJ2-5	CSAEGGQGTQYF	TGCAGCGCAGAAGGGGGGCAGGGGACCCAGTACTTC
many	TRBV7-9	-	TRBJ2-1	CASRYGQFEQFF	TGTGCCAGCAGATATGGACAGTTTGAGCAGTTCTTC
-	TRBV20-1	TRBD2	TRBJ2-2	CSASRPGLAGFGELFF	TGCAGTGCCAGCCGACCGGGACTAGCTGGTTTCGGGGAGCTGTTTTTT
-	TRBV29-1	-	TRBJ1-2	CSVEDKDSLFYGYTF	TGCAGCGTTGAAGATAAGGACAGTCTCTTCTATGGCTACACCTTC
many	TRBV7-8	-	TRBJ1-4	CASSLDLAGLTKLFF	TGTGCCAGCAGCTTAGATTTGGCAGGGTTGACGAAACTGTTTTTT
-	TRBV20-1	TRBD2	TRBJ2-1	CSASRTRGGNEQFF	TGCAGTGCTAGTAGGACAAGGGGAGGGAATGAGCAGTTCTTC
many	TRBV4-1	TRBD1	TRBJ2-6	CASSPTGYSGANVLTF	TGCGCCAGCAGCCCGACAGGGTACTCTGGGGCCAACGTCCTGACTTTC
-	TRBV4-1	-	TRBJ2-7	CASSQFGEQYF	TGCGCCAGCAGCCAATTTGGCGAGCAGTACTTC
few	TRBV6-2/TRBV6-3	TRBD1	TRBJ2-7	CASSSPRDSTYEQYF	TGTGCCAGCAGTTCCCCTCGGGACAGTACCTACGAGCAGTACTTC
many	TRBV20-1	TRBD2	TRBJ2-4	CSARTGLAGVGAKNIQYF	TGCAGTGCTAGAACCGGACTAGCGGGAGTAGGGGCCAAAAACATTCAGTACTTC
once	TRBV5-5	-	TRBJ2-7	CASSRMGPDVYEQYF	TGTGCCAGCAGCAGAATGGGTCCGGACGTCTACGAGCAGTACTTC
-	TRBV20-1	-	TRBJ2-5	CSARPRLAEETQYF	TGCAGTGCTAGGCCGCGTCTCGCGGAAGAGACCCAGTACTTC
-	TRBV10-3	TRBD1	TRBJ2-1	CAISNRGTVDEQFF	TGTGCCATCAGCAACAGGGGTACAGTCGATGAGCAGTTCTTC
-	TRBV10-3	-	TRBJ1-2	CAISEEARNYGYTF	TGTGCCATCAGTGAGGAGGCCCGTAACTATGGCTACACCTTC
-	TRBV7-2	-	TRBJ2-2	CASSLGHFGHRTGELFF	TGTGCCAGCAGCTTAGGACATTTTGGACACAGGACTGGGGAGCTGTTTTTT
-	TRBV6-5	TRBD1	TRBJ2-7	CASSYPDREPPEQYF	TGTGCCAGCAGTTACCCAGACAGGGAACCCCCCGAGCAGTACTTC
-	TRBV29-1	-	TRBJ2-7	CSGGDFPSSYNEQYF	TGCAGCGGTGGCGACTTCCCCAGCTCCTACAATGAGCAGTACTTC
many	TRBV12-3/TRBV12-4	-	TRBJ2-5	CASSLPGNQETQYF	TGTGCCAGCAGTTTGCCGGGGAACCAAGAGACCCAGTACTTC
-	TRBV7-2	TRBD1	TRBJ1-3	CASSPNQGAHPGNTIYF	TGTGCCAGCAGCCCTAATCAGGGGGCGCACCCTGGAAACACCATATATTTT
-	TRBV5-5	-	TRBJ1-2	CASSFPGAPNYGYTF	TGTGCCAGCAGCTTTCCAGGGGCCCCTAACTATGGCTACACCTTC
-	TRBV4-2	-	TRBJ1-1	CASSQDRNGAASRAFF	TGTGCCAGCAGCCAAGATAGGAACGGGGCAGCGAGCCGAGCTTTCTTT
many	TRBV11-2	TRBD1	TRBJ2-1	CASSLETGGSSYNEQFF	TGTGCCAGCAGCTTAGAGACAGGGGGGAGCTCCTACAATGAGCAGTTCTTC
once	TRBV4-3	TRBD1	TRBJ1-4	CASSQGRPDRDPEKLFF	TGCGCCAGCAGCCAAGGACGACCGGACAGGGATCCCGAAAAACTGTTTTTT
many	TRBV6-5	-	TRBJ1-3	CASTVGPRGNTIYF	TGTGCCAGCACCGTAGGGCCCAGGGGAAACACCATATATTTT
-	TRBV27	-	TRBJ2-5	CASSPWRREETQYF	TGTGCCAGCAGTCCGTGGAGGCGAGAAGAGACCCAGTACTTC
-	TRBV6-1	TRBD1	TRBJ1-4	CASSADRALPNEKLFF	TGTGCCAGCAGTGCCGACAGGGCCCTCCCTAATGAAAAACTGTTTTTT
-	TRBV2	TRBD1	TRBJ1-5	CASSPRQGNNQPQHF	TGTGCCAGCAGTCCTCGACAGGGGAATAATCAGCCCCAGCATTTT
-	TRBV12-3/TRBV12-4	-	TRBJ1-5	CASSAASPYQPQHF	TGTGCCAGCAGCGCAGCATCCCCTTATCAGCCCCAGCATTTT
-	TRBV20-1	TRBD1	TRBJ1-2	CSARETGGGYTF	TGCAGTGCTAGAGAGACAGGGGGTGGCTACACCTTC
-	TRBV7-9	TRBD1	TRBJ2-2	CASSSYRGLVAGELFF	TGTGCCAGCAGCTCCTACAGGGGGCTGGTTGCCGGGGAGCTGTTTTTT
once	TRBV6-6	-	TRBJ2-7	CASSYSGPPFEQYF	TGTGCCAGCAGTTATTCCGGACCACCTTTCGAGCAGTACTTC
-	TRBV9	TRBD1	TRBJ1-5	CASSVGDRGQPQHF	TGTGCCAGCAGCGTAGGGGACAGGGGCCAGCCCCAGCATTTT
-	TRBV4-3	-	TRBJ2-3	CASSPHSTRGRPDTQYF	TGCGCCAGCAGCCCTCACTCGACACGCGGTAGGCCAGATACGCAGTATTTT
once	TRBV5-4	TRBD2	TRBJ2-1	CASSLAGPHNEQFF	TGTGCCAGCAGCCTAGCGGGTCCCCACAATGAGCAGTTCTTC
-	TRBV7-9	-	TRBJ2-7	CASSHKGLPYEQYF	TGTGCCAGCAGCCATAAGGGGTTGCCCTACGAGCAGTACTTC